The 25 T cell receptor beta chains reported below all come from one sample, sequenced in a study of cytomegalovirus exposure and HLA in healthy donors. PCR was performed using 60 Vbeta and 13 Jbeta primers. Data came from immunoSEQ multiplex PCR; TCRdb stores just in-frame clones and leaves some out. This sample has 150,000 to 200,000 clones; 80% occur once, and the top ten carry approximately 6.7%. Sequencing was carried out using PBMCs. These receptors were taken from a young man in good health and CMV-seropositive.

This chain uses TRBV6-5 with TRBJ1-1, with a tentative D call TRBD1 (5 bases). This CDR3 is built from 13 residues. Germline CDR1 reads MNHEY; CDR2 reads SVGAGI. V lost 7 bases and J lost 4, with 13 bases in between. The CDR3 loop reads CASTSSGVTEAFF. The DNA of the CDR3 is TGTGCCAGCACCTCGTCGGGGGTCACTGAAGCTTTCTTT.

The chain uses TRBV28 and TRBJ2-3; 11 bases are a match to TRBD2. V dropped 4 bases and J dropped 0; count of bases not matched to a gene: 3. The CDR3 contains 16 residues. Per the germline V gene, CDR1 is MDHEN and CDR2 is SYDVKM. The CDR3 region has the DNA TGTGCCAGCAGTTCCAGGACTAGCGGGAGCACAGATACGCAGTATTTT. Translation gives CASSSRTSGSTDTQYF.

V and J are TRBV7-9 and TRBJ2-1; 13 bases fit TRBD2. The J segment lost 5 bases and the V segment lost 6 bases, leaving 4 bases of the junction unmatched. Per the germline V gene, CDR1 is SEHNR and CDR2 is FQNEAQ (reference sequence). This CDR3 contains 15 residues. CDR3 sequence (DNA): TGTGCCAGCAGTTCCGGACTAGCGGGGGACAATGAGCAGTTCTTC. Amino acid sequence: CASSSGLAGDNEQFF.

The rearrangement links TRBV7-2 to TRBJ2-5; 12 bases match TRBD2. The CDR3 totals 15 residues. V trimming: 1 base; J trimming: 7 bases; junction bases outside the gene matches: 4. The germline V gene has CDR1 SGHTA and CDR2 FQGNSA. The CDR3 DNA sequence: TGTGCCAGCAGCTTAGGGACTAGCGGGGCGGGGACCCAGTACTTC. This sequence encodes CASSLGTSGAGTQYF.

The chain combines TRBV11-2 with TRBJ2-3; tentatively, D is TRBD2 (5 bases). Germline V gives CDR1 SGHAT, CDR2 FQNNGV. V lost 4 bases and J lost 1, with 15 bases in between. The CDR3 spans 16 residues. The CDR3 DNA is TGTGCCAGCAGCTCCCGTCTAGCTGTGGGCACAGATACGCAGTATTTT. This encodes CASSSRLAVGTDTQYF.

This rearrangement joins TRBV18 to TRBJ2-2; possibly TRBD1 for D (6 bases). Trimming removed 0 bases from V and 6 bases from J, with 11 bases in between. CDR1 KGHSH and CDR2 LQKENI come from the germline V gene. This CDR3 region has 15 residues. The CDR3 loop is CASSPPPGAPGELFF. CDR3 nucleotides: TGTGCCAGCTCACCACCGCCAGGGGCACCCGGGGAGCTGTTTTTT.

The chain combines TRBV7-9 with TRBJ1-4; 11 bases fit TRBD1. The CDR3 runs 15 residues. Germline V gene lookup returns CDR1 SEHNR and CDR2 FQNEAQ (reference sequence). V trimming: 1 base; J trimming: 5 bases; junction bases outside the gene matches: 0. The CDR3: CASSLGDRGNEKLFF. As DNA, the CDR3 is TGTGCCAGCAGCTTAGGGGACAGGGGGAATGAAAAACTGTTTTTT.

The J gene is TRBJ2-1, the V gene TRBV18, with 9 nucleotides matching TRBD2. Per the germline V gene, CDR1 is KGHSH and CDR2 is LQKENI. The CDR3 length is 17 residues. Germline trimming cut 4 bases from V and 6 bases from J; bases unmatched to any gene: 13. The CDR3 here is CASSQGAAGGVFNEQFF. CDR3 bases: TGTGCCAGCTCACAGGGCGCTGCGGGAGGGGTCTTCAATGAGCAGTTCTTC.

CDR3 DNA: TGTGCCAGCAGCTACCCTAGCGGGTGGGGCCAAGAGACCCAGTACTTC. As protein: CASSYPSGWGQETQYF. The rearrangement joins TRBV9 to TRBJ2-5; 8 bases are shared with TRBD2. CDR3 size: 16 residues. J gave up 1 base and V 4 bases, and 9 bases lay outside the gene matches. Germline V gene data show CDR1 as SGDLS and CDR2 as YYNGEE. The variable domain in full, with the rest retrieved from reference TRBV9 and TRBJ2-5, is DSGVTQTPKHLITATGQRVTLRCSPRSGDLSVYWYQQSLDQGLQFLIQYYNGEERAKGNILERFSAQQFPDLHSELNLSSLELGDSALYFCASSYPSGWGQETQYFGPGTRLLVL.

The chain joins TRBV11-2 to TRBJ2-7; 11 bases agree with TRBD2. CDR3 length: 15 amino acids. The V segment lost 5 bases and the J segment 4 bases; nucleotides outside the gene matches: 7. Looked up from germline, CDR1 is SGHAT and CDR2 is FQNNGV. DNA of the CDR3: TGTGCCAGCAGCCTCACTAGCGGGAGCCTTTACGAGCAGTACTTC. Translating it yields CASSLTSGSLYEQYF.

This chain connects TRBV25-1 to TRBJ2-7; 9 bases line up with TRBD1. The CDR3 runs to 14 residues. V lost 3 bases and J lost 4; bases outside the gene matches: 4. From germline, CDR1 is MGHDK and CDR2 SYGVNS. CDR3 region: CASSEDRGPYEQYF. As DNA, the CDR3 is TGTGCCAGCAGTGAGGACAGGGGACCTTACGAGCAGTACTTC.

The V call is TRBV5-6, the J call TRBJ2-3; TRBD1 matches 8 bases. Germline trimming cut 4 bases from V and 1 base from J; bases unmatched to any gene: 5. Germline lookup yields CDR1 SGHDT and CDR2 YYEEEE. The CDR3 loop spans 15 amino acids. The CDR3 loop reads CASSTPTGGTDTQYF. CDR3 coding DNA: TGTGCCAGCAGCACCCCGACAGGGGGCACAGATACGCAGTATTTT.

The sample holds one count of this clone. The genes are TRBV18 and TRBJ2-3, with a tentative D call TRBD2 (5 bases). The germline CDR1 and CDR2 sequences are KGHSH and LQKENI. This CDR3 contains 16 residues. With 0 bases removed from V and 2 bases from J, the gap between germline ends came to 12 bases. The CDR3 sequence is CASSPPPPSSTDTQYF. The CDR3 nucleotides are TGTGCCAGCTCACCACCCCCGCCTAGCTCCACAGATACGCAGTATTTT. The full variable domain, its missing parts supplied by reference TRBV18 and TRBJ2-3, is NAGVMQNPRHLVRRRGQEARLRCSPMKGHSHVYWYRQLPEEGLKFMVYLQKENIIDESGMPKERFSAEFPKEGPSILRIQQVVRGDSAAYFCASSPPPPSSTDTQYFGPGTRLTVL.

The rearrangement uses TRBV11-3 and TRBJ2-1; 7 positions match TRBD1. The CDR3 has 15 amino acids. Germline loops: CDR1 SGHNT, CDR2 YENEEA. V was pared by 5 bases and J by 6 bases, with 10 bases of the junction left unmatched. The CDR3 region is CASSAGTEWFNEQFF. DNA for the CDR3: TGTGCCAGCAGCGCCGGGACAGAGTGGTTCAATGAGCAGTTCTTC.

The chain has TRBV4-1 and TRBJ2-5, with D possibly matching TRBD2 (7 bases). This CDR3 is 15 amino acids long. V was cut by 3 bases and J by 2 bases, with 13 bases left in between. From germline, CDR1 is MGHRA and CDR2 YSYEKL. CDR3 sequence (DNA): TGCGCCAGCAGCCAGGGGGCGGGAGTTCAAGAGACCCAGTACTTC. It translates to CASSQGAGVQETQYF.

This clone was seen just once. The V and J genes are TRBV15 and TRBJ1-5; tentative D call: TRBD1 (5 bases). Germline CDR1 reads LNHNV; CDR2 reads YYDKDF (reference sequence). V lost 5 bases and J 5 bases, leaving 13 bases between the germline ends. The CDR3 totals 14 residues. The chain's CDR3 is CATSAKGLYQPQHF. DNA for the CDR3: TGTGCCACCAGCGCAAAGGGGCTGTATCAGCCCCAGCATTTT.

The V and J genes are TRBV28 and TRBJ2-2; tentative D call: TRBD2 (6 bases). V shed 7 bases and J shed 3 bases, with 15 bases lying between them. This CDR3 contains 15 residues. Looked up from germline, CDR1 is MDHEN and CDR2 is SYDVKM. CDR3 sequence reads: CASTPSGGYTGELFF. DNA for the CDR3: TGTGCCAGCACCCCCTCCGGAGGGTACACCGGGGAGCTGTTTTTT. The full variable domain, with the rest looked up from reference TRBV28 and TRBJ2-2, is DVKVTQSSRYLVKRTGEKVFLECVQDMDHENMFWYRQDPGLGLRLIYFSYDVKMKEKGDIPEGYSVSREKKERFSLILESASTNQTSMYLCASTPSGGYTGELFFGEGSRLTVL.

V usage is TRBV10-3 and J usage is TRBJ2-7; 14 bases line up with TRBD2. CDR3 size: 17 residues. V lost 6 bases to trimming and J lost 5 bases; unmatched junction nucleotides: 12. CDR1 and CDR2 (germline): ENHRY, SYGVKD. The CDR3 loop reads CAISPGTSGSRGHEQYF. CDR3 DNA: TGTGCCATCAGCCCCGGGACTAGCGGGAGTAGGGGGCACGAGCAGTACTTC.

The V gene is TRBV13, the J gene TRBJ2-3; TRBD2 agrees at 12 bases. The V gene's germline CDR1 is PRHDT and CDR2 FYEKMQ (reference sequence). The CDR3 has 16 amino acids. J gave up 2 bases and V 3 bases, and 3 bases lay outside the gene matches. CDR3: CASSLPSGRDTDTQYF. DNA of the CDR3: TGTGCCAGCAGCTTGCCTAGCGGGAGGGACACAGATACGCAGTATTTT.

The rearrangement uses TRBV30 and TRBJ1-1; D unclear. Germline-derived CDR1 and CDR2 are GTSNPN and SVGIG (reference sequence). Trimming shortened V by 4 bases and J by 1 base, and 19 bases separated the two germline ends. The CDR3 runs to 16 residues. The CDR3 protein is CAWNPHQPSGNTEAFF. The CDR3 DNA sequence: TGTGCCTGGAACCCCCATCAGCCTTCAGGGAACACTGAAGCTTTCTTT.

This chain links TRBV15 with TRBJ1-1; 8 nucleotides agree with TRBD1. Germline V gene lookup returns CDR1 LNHNV and CDR2 YYDKDF (reference sequence). This CDR3 spans 16 amino acids. J lost 3 bases, V lost 8 bases, and 14 bases had no gene match. The CDR3 loop reads CATRRGQAVGDTEAFF. CDR3 nucleotides: TGTGCCACCCGAAGGGGACAGGCGGTTGGAGACACTGAAGCTTTCTTT.

CDR3 sequence (DNA): TGTGCCAGCAGCCCGGGACAGGGTAGCAATGAGCAGTTCTTC. It yields the protein CASSPGQGSNEQFF. The chain couples TRBV11-3 to TRBJ2-1; 9 nucleotides align to TRBD1. After removal of 5 bases from V and 6 bases from J, the junction contained 5 bases not matched to a gene. Germline V CDR1 and CDR2: SGHNT, YENEEA. The CDR3 extends over 14 amino acids.

This chain links TRBV5-6 with TRBJ2-7; 11 bases are shared with TRBD2. The CDR3 is made up of 18 amino acids. Trimming removed 0 bases from V and 0 bases from J; junction bases left unmatched: 8. Germline V CDR1 and CDR2: SGHDT, YYEEEE. This chain's CDR3 is CASSLGASGGPLSYEQYF. The DNA of the CDR3 is TGTGCCAGCAGCTTGGGGGCTAGCGGGGGGCCGCTCTCCTACGAGCAGTACTTC.

This chain links TRBV9 with TRBJ1-1, with D possibly matching TRBD1 (5 bases). Germline assignment: CDR1 SGDLS and CDR2 YYNGEE. This CDR3 is built from 14 residues. V dropped 10 bases and J dropped 4 bases, with 20 bases sitting between them. The CDR3 loop reads CAGAPRVRGTEAFF. The CDR3 coding sequence is TGTGCCGGTGCCCCCAGGGTTCGTGGCACTGAAGCTTTCTTT.

The V call is TRBV19, the J call TRBJ2-7, with 8 bases matching TRBD1. Germline lookup yields CDR1 LNHDA and CDR2 SQIVND (reference sequence). CDR3 length: 14 amino acids. With V trimmed by 5 bases and J by 2 bases, 5 bases remained unmatched. The CDR3 loop is CASSLGQGPYEQYF. The CDR3 DNA reads as TGTGCCAGTAGTCTTGGACAGGGACCCTACGAGCAGTACTTC.